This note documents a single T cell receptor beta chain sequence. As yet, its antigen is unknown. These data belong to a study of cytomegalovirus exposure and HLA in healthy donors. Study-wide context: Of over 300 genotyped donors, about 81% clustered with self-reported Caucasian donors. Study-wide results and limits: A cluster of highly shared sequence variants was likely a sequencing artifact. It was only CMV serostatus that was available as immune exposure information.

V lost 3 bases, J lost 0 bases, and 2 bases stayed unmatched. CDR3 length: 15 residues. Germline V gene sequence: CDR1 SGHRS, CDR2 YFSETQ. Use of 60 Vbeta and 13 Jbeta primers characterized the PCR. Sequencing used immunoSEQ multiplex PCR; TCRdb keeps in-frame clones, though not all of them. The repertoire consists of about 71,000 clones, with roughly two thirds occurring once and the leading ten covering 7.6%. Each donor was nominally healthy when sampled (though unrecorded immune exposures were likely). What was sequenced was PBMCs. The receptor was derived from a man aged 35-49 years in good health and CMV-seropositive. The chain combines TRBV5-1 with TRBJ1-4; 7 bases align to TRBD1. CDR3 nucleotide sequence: TGCGCCAGCAGCTCAACAGGGGCAACTAATGAAAAACTGTTTTTT. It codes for CASSSTGATNEKLFF.